This T cell receptor beta chain was recovered during a study of response to subunit inactivated influenza vaccine. Findings of the study overall: Authors suggested seasonal influenza vaccinations each recruit few new T cells.

In this sample, this clonotype turned up a few times. The antigen remains unidentified. J was trimmed by 0 bases and V by 10 bases; bases with no gene match: 6. Germline V gene data show CDR1 as SEHNR and CDR2 as FQNEAQ (reference sequence). The CDR3 loop spans 14 amino acids. TCRdb itself ran the RT-PCR reads through MiXCR, one entry per CDR3 protein. The sample consists of approximately 500,000 distinct CDR3 sequences, approximately 13% of them appearing once. Sample: PBMCs from blood, taken roughly 6 weeks after vaccination. The source is a man aged 50 or older who received an inactivated influenza vaccine. The chain is built from TRBV7-9 and TRBJ2-1, with 7 positions matching TRBD1. CDR3 amino acids: CATGTASSYNEQFF. CDR3 nucleotides: TGTGCCACAGGGACAGCAAGCTCCTACAATGAGCAGTTCTTC.